Shown below are 15 T cell receptor beta chains from a single sample sequenced in a study of shared clonotypes between healthy human individuals. CD45RO-negative CD8 cells positively selected for CCR7 made up the naive population, which excluded terminally differentiated effector memory CD45RA+ cells. Profiling relied on immunoSEQ multiplex PCR, and the TCRdb table lists in-frame clones only, not all of them. The data hold 2 million or so clones, with about 94% observed a single time. Sequenced: naive CD8+ T cells sorted from blood. These receptors were taken from a man younger than 35 in good health.

This sequence joins TRBV5-4 and TRBJ2-1; 9 bases line up with TRBD2. The CDR3 has 14 amino acids. The V segment lost 0 bases and the J segment 6 bases; nucleotides outside the gene matches: 1. The germline V gene has CDR1 SGHNT and CDR2 YYREEE (reference sequence). The CDR3, as DNA: TGTGCCAGCAGCTTGGCTAGCGGGATCAATGAGCAGTTCTTC. Its translation is CASSLASGINEQFF.

This clone showed up just once. The chain is built from TRBV2 and TRBJ2-7; D is unresolved. Trimming removed 4 bases at V and 7 bases at J, with 17 bases between. The germline gives CDR1 SNHLY, CDR2 FYNNEI. This CDR3 spans 14 amino acids. CDR3 protein: CASSVSEFLREQYF. The CDR3 region has the DNA TGTGCCAGCAGTGTATCGGAATTCCTACGAGAGCAGTACTTC.

The chain couples TRBV4-3 to TRBJ1-1; D is ambiguous. CDR3 size: 14 residues. Trimming pared 1 base from V and 8 bases from J, leaving 14 bases between. Germline V gives CDR1 LGHNA, CDR2 YSLEER. In nucleotides, the CDR3 is TGCGCCAGCAGCCAAGGGGTCGCGGCCCTGGAAGCTTTCTTT. Protein product: CASSQGVAALEAFF.

Notes on this clone: The sample carries other DNA sequences with the same CDR3. This chain joins TRBV7-9 and TRBJ2-1; no definite D call. There are 10 residues in the CDR3. Between the trimmed V and J ends, which lost 8 bases and 4 bases, there was a span of 3 bases. Germline V lookup: CDR1 SEHNR, CDR2 FQNEAQ (reference sequence). The CDR3 bases are TGTGCCAGCTCGTACAATGAGCAGTTCTTC. The encoded protein is CASSYNEQFF.

The chain couples TRBV25-1 to TRBJ1-1; D is possibly TRBD1 (5 bases). Germline CDR1 and CDR2: MGHDK and SYGVNS. This CDR3 region has 16 residues. V was cut by 2 bases and J by 1 base, with 14 bases left in between. The CDR3 loop is CASSEPPGGENTEAFF. CDR3 DNA: TGTGCCAGCAGTGAACCCCCCGGGGGGGAGAACACTGAAGCTTTCTTT.

The chain joins TRBV5-1 to TRBJ2-1; 8 bases agree with TRBD2. V dropped 0 bases and J dropped 7; count of bases not matched to a gene: 6. Germline-derived CDR1 and CDR2 are SGHRS and YFSETQ. The CDR3 totals 15 residues. The DNA for the CDR3 is TGCGCCAGCAGCTTGGGGTCGGGAGGGCCAAATGAGCAGTTCTTC. This gives the protein CASSLGSGGPNEQFF.

The rearrangement uses TRBV5-1 and TRBJ2-5; TRBD1 agrees at 7 bases. Germline V gene sequence: CDR1 SGHRS, CDR2 YFSETQ. The CDR3 consists of 14 residues. The J segment lost 3 bases and the V segment lost 5 bases, leaving 7 bases of the junction unmatched. CDR3 sequence (DNA): TGCGCCAGCAGGCGTAACGACAGGGAAGAGACCCAGTACTTC. This encodes CASRRNDREETQYF.

The chain links TRBV6-5 to TRBJ2-1; 8 bases map to TRBD2. The CDR3 spans 15 residues. J gave up 2 bases and V 5 bases, and 5 bases lay outside the gene matches. Germline CDR1 and CDR2: MNHEY and SVGAGI. This chain's CDR3 is CASSISGTTYNEQFF. CDR3 DNA: TGTGCCAGCAGTATTAGCGGGACCACCTACAATGAGCAGTTCTTC.

The chain has TRBV5-1 and TRBJ2-1; D is unclear. Germline-derived CDR1 and CDR2 are SGHRS and YFSETQ. V was trimmed by 4 bases and J by 10 bases, leaving 21 bases between them. The CDR3 covers 15 residues. The CDR3 region is CASSPWASPAYEQFF. The CDR3 bases are TGCGCCAGCAGCCCGTGGGCTTCCCCGGCGTACGAGCAGTTCTTC.

The rearrangement uses TRBV27 and TRBJ1-2; D possibly corresponds to TRBD1 (5 bases). CDR1 and CDR2 from the germline V gene are MNHEY and SMNVEV (reference sequence). This CDR3 has 14 residues. Trimming stripped 3 bases from V and 8 bases from J, with 16 bases between. This CDR3 reads CASSLPGGKGGYTF. The CDR3 nucleotides read TGTGCCAGCAGTTTGCCCGGGGGGAAAGGGGGCTACACCTTC.

The chain links TRBV29-1 to TRBJ2-1; 8 bases match TRBD1. Trimming removed 6 bases from V and 7 bases from J; junction bases left unmatched: 5. The length of the CDR3 is 12 residues. Germline V lookup: CDR1 SQVTM, CDR2 ANQGSEA. The CDR3 DNA reads TGCAGCGTCCGGACAGGGATGAATGAGCAGTTCTTC. Protein product: CSVRTGMNEQFF.

The rearrangement joins TRBV5-6 to TRBJ2-7; maybe TRBD2 (6 bases). The germline gives CDR1 SGHDT, CDR2 YYEEEE. With 1 base removed from V and 4 bases from J, the gap between germline ends came to 15 bases. The CDR3 totals 15 residues. The CDR3 is CASSLNPDYPYEQYF. The DNA of the CDR3 is TGTGCCAGCAGCTTGAACCCGGACTACCCTTACGAGCAGTACTTC. The full variable domain, with the rest looked up from reference TRBV5-6 and TRBJ2-7, is DAGVTQSPTHLIKTRGQQVTLRCSPKSGHDTVSWYQQALGQGPQFIFQYYEEEERQRGNFPDRFSGHQFPNYSSELNVNALLLGDSALYLCASSLNPDYPYEQYFGPGTRLTVT.

The chain is built from TRBV30 and TRBJ2-7; D not resolved. The V gene lost 5 bases and the J gene lost 0 bases, with 8 bases spanning the gap. Germline CDR1 GTSNPN, CDR2 SVGIG (reference sequence). The CDR3 is made up of 12 amino acids. This CDR3 reads CAWDKSSYEQYF. As DNA, the CDR3 is TGTGCCTGGGACAAAAGCTCCTACGAGCAGTACTTC.

This clone came up once. This sample includes further DNA sequences coding for the same CDR3. The J gene is TRBJ2-7, the V gene TRBV6-5, with D unresolved. Germline V gene sequence: CDR1 MNHEY, CDR2 SVGAGI. The CDR3 is made up of 13 amino acids. Trimming took 0 bases from V and 4 from J, leaving 7 bases between them. This CDR3 is CASSYSEGYEQYF. CDR3 DNA: TGTGCCAGCAGTTACTCGGAAGGGTACGAGCAGTACTTC.

This clone was counted once. The chain has TRBV27 and TRBJ2-2, with D uncertain. Trimming removed 6 bases from V and 5 bases from J, with 10 bases in between. The length of the CDR3 is 13 residues. Germline CDR1 MNHEY, CDR2 SMNVEV (reference sequence). The CDR3 DNA is TGTGCCAGCAGCTATGATGCAACCGGGGAGCTGTTTTTT. Translating gives CASSYDATGELFF.